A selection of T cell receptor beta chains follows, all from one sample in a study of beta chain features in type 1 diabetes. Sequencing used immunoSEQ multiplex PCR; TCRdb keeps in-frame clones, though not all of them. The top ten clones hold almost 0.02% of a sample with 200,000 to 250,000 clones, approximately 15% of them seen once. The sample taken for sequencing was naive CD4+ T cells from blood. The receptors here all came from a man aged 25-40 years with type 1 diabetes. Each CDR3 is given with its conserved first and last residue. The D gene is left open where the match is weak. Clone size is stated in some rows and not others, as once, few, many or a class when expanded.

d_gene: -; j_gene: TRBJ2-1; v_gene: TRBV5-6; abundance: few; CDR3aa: CASSFRGTGSSYNEQFF; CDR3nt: TGTGCCAGCAGCTTTCGGGGGACTGGCAGCTCCTACAATGAGCAGTTCTTC
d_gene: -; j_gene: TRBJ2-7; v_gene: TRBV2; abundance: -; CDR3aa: CASSVSSYEQYF; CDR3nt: TGTGCCAGCAGTGTTAGCTCCTACGAGCAGTACTTC
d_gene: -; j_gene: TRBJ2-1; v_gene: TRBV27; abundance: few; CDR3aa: CASSLGGYEQFF; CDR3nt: TGTGCCAGCAGTTTAGGAGGCTATGAGCAGTTCTTC
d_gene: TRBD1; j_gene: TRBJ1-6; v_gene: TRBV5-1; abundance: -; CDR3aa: CASSYVGQGTNSPLHF; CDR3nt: TGCGCCAGCAGCTACGTCGGACAGGGTACAAATTCACCCCTCCACTTT
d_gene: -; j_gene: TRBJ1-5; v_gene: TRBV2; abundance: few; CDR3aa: CASSPDRIPNQPQHF; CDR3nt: TGTGCCAGCAGCCCCGACAGGATCCCCAATCAGCCCCAGCATTTT
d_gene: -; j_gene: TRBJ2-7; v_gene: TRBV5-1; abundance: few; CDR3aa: CASSWGRGGGYEQYF; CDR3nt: TGCGCCAGCAGCTGGGGCCGGGGAGGCGGCTACGAGCAGTACTTC
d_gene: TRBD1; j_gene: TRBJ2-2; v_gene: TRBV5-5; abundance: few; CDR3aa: CASSSGTEGTGELFF; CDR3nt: TGTGCCAGCAGCTCCGGGACAGAGGGGACCGGGGAGCTGTTTTTT
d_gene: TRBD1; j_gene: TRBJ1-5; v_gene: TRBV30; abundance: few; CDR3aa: CAWSPTGGQPQHF; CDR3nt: TGTGCCTGGAGTCCGACAGGGGGGCAGCCCCAGCATTTT
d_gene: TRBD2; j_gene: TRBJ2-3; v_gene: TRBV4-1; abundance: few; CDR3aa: CASSQVGGGLPDTQYF; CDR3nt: TGCGCCAGCAGCCAAGTTGGGGGAGGGTTACCAGATACGCAGTATTTT
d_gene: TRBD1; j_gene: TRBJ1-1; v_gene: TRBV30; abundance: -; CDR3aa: CAWSNTGGRTEAFF; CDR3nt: TGTGCCTGGAGTAATACAGGGGGCCGGACTGAAGCTTTCTTT
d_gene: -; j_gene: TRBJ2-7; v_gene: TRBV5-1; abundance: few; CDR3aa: CASSLWPGQTYEQYF; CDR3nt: TGCGCCAGCAGCTTGTGGCCAGGGCAAACCTACGAGCAGTACTTC
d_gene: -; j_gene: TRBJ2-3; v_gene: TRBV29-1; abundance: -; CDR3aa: CSVRRAGTDTQYF; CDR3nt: TGCAGCGTGCGGAGGGCGGGCACAGATACGCAGTATTTT
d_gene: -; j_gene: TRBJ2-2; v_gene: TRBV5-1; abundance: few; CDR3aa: CASSLAGSNTGELFF; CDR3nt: TGCGCCAGCAGCTTGGCAGGTTCGAACACCGGGGAGCTGTTTTTT
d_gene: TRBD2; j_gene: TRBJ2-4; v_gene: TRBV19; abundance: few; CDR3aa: CASSIDLGSGRFSTKNIQYF; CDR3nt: TGTGCCAGTAGTATAGATTTAGGTAGCGGGAGGTTCTCAACCAAAAACATTCAGTACTTC
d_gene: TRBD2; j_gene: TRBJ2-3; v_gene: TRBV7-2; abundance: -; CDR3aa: CASSPRWGLSTDTQYF; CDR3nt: TGTGCCAGCAGCCCCCGGTGGGGACTAAGCACAGATACGCAGTATTTT
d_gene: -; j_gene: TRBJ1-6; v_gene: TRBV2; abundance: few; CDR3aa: CASSGESVAGSPLHF; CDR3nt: TGTGCCAGCAGTGGGGAATCGGTGGCGGGGTCACCCCTCCACTTT
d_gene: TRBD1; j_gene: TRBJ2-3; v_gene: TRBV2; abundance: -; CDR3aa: CASSRDRGDTQYF; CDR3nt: TGTGCCAGCAGCCGGGACAGGGGAGATACGCAGTATTTT
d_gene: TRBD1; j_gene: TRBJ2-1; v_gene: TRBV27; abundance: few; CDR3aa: CASSDRDSLYNEQFF; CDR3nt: TGTGCCAGCAGTGATCGGGACAGTTTATACAATGAGCAGTTCTTC
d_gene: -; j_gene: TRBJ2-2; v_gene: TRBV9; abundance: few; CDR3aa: CASSDLSGSNTGELFF; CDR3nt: TGTGCCAGCAGCGACCTTAGCGGATCTAACACCGGGGAGCTGTTTTTT
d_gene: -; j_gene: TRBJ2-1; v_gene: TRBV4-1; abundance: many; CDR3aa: CASSQPAGGRNNEQFF; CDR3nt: TGCGCCAGCAGCCAACCCGCTGGGGGGAGAAACAATGAGCAGTTCTTC
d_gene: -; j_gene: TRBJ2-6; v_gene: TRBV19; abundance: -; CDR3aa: CASSTGLGANVLTF; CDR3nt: TGTGCCAGTAGTACAGGGCTTGGGGCCAACGTCCTGACTTTC
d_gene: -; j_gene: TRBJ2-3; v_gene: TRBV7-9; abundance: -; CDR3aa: CATRETDTQYF; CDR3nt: TGTGCCACCAGAGAGACAGATACGCAGTATTTT
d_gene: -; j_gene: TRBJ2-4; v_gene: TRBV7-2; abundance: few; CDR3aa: CASSLRQAKNIQYF; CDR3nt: TGTGCCAGCAGCTTACGACAAGCCAAAAACATTCAGTACTTC
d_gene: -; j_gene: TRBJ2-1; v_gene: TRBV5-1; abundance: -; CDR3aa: CASSLEHIQFF; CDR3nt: TGCGCCAGCAGCTTGGAGCATATCCAGTTCTTC
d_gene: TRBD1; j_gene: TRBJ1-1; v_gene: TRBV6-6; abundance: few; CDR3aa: CASILEQGTSEAFF; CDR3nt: TGTGCCAGCATTCTTGAACAGGGGACTTCTGAAGCTTTCTTT
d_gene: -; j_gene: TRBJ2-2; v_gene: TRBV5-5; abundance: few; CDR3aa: CASSRREGGLNTGELFF; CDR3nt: TGTGCCAGCAGCCGCAGAGAGGGAGGCCTTAACACCGGGGAGCTGTTTTTT
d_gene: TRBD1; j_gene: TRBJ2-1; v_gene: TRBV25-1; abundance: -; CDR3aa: CASKPSRGQAPYNEQFF; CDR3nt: TGTGCCAGCAAACCCTCCCGCGGACAGGCCCCCTACAATGAGCAGTTCTTC
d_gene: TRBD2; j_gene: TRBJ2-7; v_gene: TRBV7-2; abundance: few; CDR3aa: CASSLAPSGRNEQYF; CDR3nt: TGTGCCAGCAGCCTGGCTCCGAGCGGGAGGAACGAGCAGTACTTC
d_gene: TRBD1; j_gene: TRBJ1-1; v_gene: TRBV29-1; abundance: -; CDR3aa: CSALAPLTGSTEAFF; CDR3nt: TGCAGCGCTTTAGCCCCGCTGACAGGGAGCACTGAAGCTTTCTTT
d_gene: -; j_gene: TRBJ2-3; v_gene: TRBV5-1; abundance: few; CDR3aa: CASSRGGLASTDTQYF; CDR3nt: TGCGCCAGCAGCCGAGGCGGGTTAGCTAGCACAGATACGCAGTATTTT
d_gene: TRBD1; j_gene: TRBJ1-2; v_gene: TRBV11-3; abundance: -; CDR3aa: CASSDRAYGYTF; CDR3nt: TGTGCCAGCAGCGACAGGGCCTATGGCTACACCTTC
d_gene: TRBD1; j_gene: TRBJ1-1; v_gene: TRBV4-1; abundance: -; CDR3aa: CASSQVRTGRTEAFF; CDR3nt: TGCGCCAGCAGCCAAGTCCGGACAGGGAGGACTGAAGCTTTCTTT
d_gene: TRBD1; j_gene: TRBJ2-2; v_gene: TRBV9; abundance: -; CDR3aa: CASSVATVGTANTGELFF; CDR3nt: TGTGCCAGCAGCGTAGCTACTGTGGGGACAGCCAACACCGGGGAGCTGTTTTTT
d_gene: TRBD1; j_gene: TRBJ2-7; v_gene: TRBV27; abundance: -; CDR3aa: CASRGTGRSYEQYF; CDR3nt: TGTGCCAGCAGGGGGACAGGCCGCTCCTACGAGCAGTACTTC
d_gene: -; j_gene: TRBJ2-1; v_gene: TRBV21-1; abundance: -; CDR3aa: CASSKRSLKTSGTYNEQFF; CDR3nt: TGTGCCAGCAGCAAAAGGAGCCTGAAGACTAGCGGTACCTACAATGAGCAGTTCTTC
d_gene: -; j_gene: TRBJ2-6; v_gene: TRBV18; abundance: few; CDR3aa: CASSPESSGANVLTF; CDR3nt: TGTGCCAGCTCACCCGAGAGCTCTGGGGCCAACGTCCTGACTTTC
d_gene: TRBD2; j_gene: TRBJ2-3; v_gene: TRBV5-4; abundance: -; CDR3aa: CASSLARDSGGSSDTQYF; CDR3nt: TGTGCCAGCAGCTTGGCTCGGGATTCTGGCGGGAGTTCAGATACGCAGTATTTT
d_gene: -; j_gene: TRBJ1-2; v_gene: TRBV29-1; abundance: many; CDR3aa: CSVAEGNYGYTF; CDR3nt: TGCAGCGTCGCGGAGGGAAACTATGGCTACACCTTC
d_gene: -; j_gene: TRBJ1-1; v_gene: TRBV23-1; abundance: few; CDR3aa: CASSRGRNTEAFF; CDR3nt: TGCGCCAGCAGCCGAGGGCGGAACACTGAAGCTTTCTTT
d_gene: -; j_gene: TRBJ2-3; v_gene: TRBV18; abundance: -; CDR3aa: CASSQSEGDTQYF; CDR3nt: TGTGCCAGCTCACAATCGGAGGGAGATACGCAGTATTTT
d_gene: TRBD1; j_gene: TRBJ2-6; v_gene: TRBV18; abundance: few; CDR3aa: CASSGRDSVLGSGANVLTF; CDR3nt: TGTGCCAGCTCAGGCCGGGACAGCGTCTTAGGCTCTGGGGCCAACGTCCTGACTTTC
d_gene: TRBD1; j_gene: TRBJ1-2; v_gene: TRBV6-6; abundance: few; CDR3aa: CASIPGTGGRGYTF; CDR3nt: TGTGCCAGCATTCCCGGGACAGGGGGCCGTGGCTACACCTTC
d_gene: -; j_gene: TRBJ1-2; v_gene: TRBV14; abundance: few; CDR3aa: CASSQDAGRVDYGYTF; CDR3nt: TGTGCCAGCAGCCAAGATGCGGGGCGGGTTGACTATGGCTACACCTTC
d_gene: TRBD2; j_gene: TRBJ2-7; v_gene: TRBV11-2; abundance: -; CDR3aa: CASRPVSSGSSYEQYF; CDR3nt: TGTGCCAGCAGGCCCGTATCTAGCGGTAGCTCCTACGAGCAGTACTTC
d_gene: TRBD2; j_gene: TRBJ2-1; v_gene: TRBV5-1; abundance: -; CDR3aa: CASSTATAGGREQFF; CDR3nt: TGCGCCAGCAGCACCGCTACAGCGGGGGGACGTGAGCAGTTCTTC
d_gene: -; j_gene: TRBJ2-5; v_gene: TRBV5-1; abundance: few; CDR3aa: CASSLTGEETQYF; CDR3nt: TGCGCCAGCAGCTTGACGGGAGAAGAGACCCAGTACTTC
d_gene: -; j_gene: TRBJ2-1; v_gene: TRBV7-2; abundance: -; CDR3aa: CASSFRQEQFF; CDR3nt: TGTGCCAGCAGCTTCCGCCAGGAGCAGTTCTTC
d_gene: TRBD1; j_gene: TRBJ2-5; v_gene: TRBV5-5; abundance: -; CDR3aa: CASSLTGGGETQYF; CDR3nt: TGTGCCAGCAGCTTGACAGGGGGCGGAGAGACCCAGTACTTC
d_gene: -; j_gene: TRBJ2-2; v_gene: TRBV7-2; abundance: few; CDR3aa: CASSPRTGELFF; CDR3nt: TGTGCCAGCAGCCCCCGGACCGGGGAGCTGTTTTTT
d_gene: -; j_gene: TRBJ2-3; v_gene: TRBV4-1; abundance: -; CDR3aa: CASSHPSGLDTQYF; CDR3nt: TGCGCCAGCAGCCACCCGAGCGGGCTCGATACGCAGTATTTT
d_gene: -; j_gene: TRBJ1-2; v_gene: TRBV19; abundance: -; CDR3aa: CASTQGAYGYTF; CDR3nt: TGTGCCAGTACCCAGGGTGCCTATGGCTACACCTTC
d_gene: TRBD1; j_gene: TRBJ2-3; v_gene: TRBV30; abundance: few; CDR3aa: CAWNQGADTQYF; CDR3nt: TGTGCCTGGAATCAGGGGGCCGATACGCAGTATTTT
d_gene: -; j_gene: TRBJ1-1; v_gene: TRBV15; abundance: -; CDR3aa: CATSRDLGVGAEAFF; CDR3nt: TGTGCCACCAGCAGAGATTTAGGGGTTGGGGCTGAAGCTTTCTTT
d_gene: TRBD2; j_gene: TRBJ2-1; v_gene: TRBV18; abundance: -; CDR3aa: CASSSTGTKGNEQFF; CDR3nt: TGTGCCAGCTCATCAACCGGGACTAAAGGCAATGAGCAGTTCTTC
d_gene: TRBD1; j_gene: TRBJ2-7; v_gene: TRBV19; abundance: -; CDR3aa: CASSSLTGVALAQYF; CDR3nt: TGTGCCAGTAGTAGTCTGACAGGGGTCGCCTTGGCGCAGTACTTC
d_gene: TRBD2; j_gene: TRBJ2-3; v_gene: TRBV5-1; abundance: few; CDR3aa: CASSPQPLAGGFDTQYF; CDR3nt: TGCGCCAGCAGCCCCCAGCCACTAGCGGGGGGATTTGATACGCAGTATTTT
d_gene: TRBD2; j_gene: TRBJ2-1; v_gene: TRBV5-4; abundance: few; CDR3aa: CASSLLLAGEDEQFF; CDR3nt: TGTGCCAGCAGCTTGCTACTAGCGGGTGAGGATGAGCAGTTCTTC
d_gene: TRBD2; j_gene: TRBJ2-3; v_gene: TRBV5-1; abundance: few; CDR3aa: CASSLILAGGDTQYF; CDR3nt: TGCGCCAGCAGCTTGATCCTAGCGGGAGGAGATACGCAGTATTTT
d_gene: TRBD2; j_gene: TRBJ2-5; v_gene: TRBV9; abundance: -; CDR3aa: CASSELAGVLETQYF; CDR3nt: TGTGCCAGCAGCGAACTAGCGGGAGTCTTAGAGACCCAGTACTTC
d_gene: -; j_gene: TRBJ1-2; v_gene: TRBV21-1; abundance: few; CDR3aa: CASSKKWGQGGCGYTF; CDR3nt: TGTGCCAGCAGCAAAAAATGGGGACAGGGAGGTTGTGGCTACACCTTC